The table lists the clone carrying this TCR beta chain with many counts. TCRdb redid the calling of the reads with MiXCR, one entry per CDR3 protein. The table has more than 85,000 distinct CDR3 sequences, 16% seen once. This sample stems from a study of T cell repertoires in cytomegalovirus infection. About the research overall: Public TCR beta signatures were indicative of both CMV infection and a matching HLA type.

V trimming: 7 bases; J trimming: 6 bases; junction bases outside the gene matches: 8. CDR3 size: 13 residues. Germline CDR1 reads SGHTA; CDR2 reads FQGNSA. The chain is built from TRBV7-2 and TRBJ1-1; 7 bases fit TRBD1. Specimen: PBMCs. The sequence was obtained from a human donor in good health (CMV status not recorded). Some clones in this sample may be carry-over from other donors' samples. CDR3 protein: CASNRDRVAEAFF. CDR3 DNA sequence: TGTGCCAGCAACCGAGACAGGGTTGCTGAAGCTTTCTTT.